Listed below are T cell receptor beta chains from one sample, sequenced in a study of T cell repertoires in aging, cancer and after chemotherapy. TCRdb processed the multiplex PCR reads anew with MiXCR; each CDR3 protein has one entry. The sample includes 2,000 to 2,500 distinct CDR3 sequences, roughly 21% of them seen just once. The sample comprised blood. The receptors derive from a human donor with a solid tumor. Both conserved end residues are part of each CDR3. A D gene is named only where the DNA matches it firmly. Clone size, where shown, is once, few, many, or a class for clones that have expanded.

>medium-sized|TRBV7-9|TRBJ2-7|.|16
CASSSNDATQGYEQYF
TGTGCCAGCAGCTCCAACGATGCGACGCAAGGGTACGAGCAGTACTTC
>.|TRBV5-1|TRBJ2-3|.|14
CASSLQSSTDTQYF
TGCGCCAGCAGCTTGCAATCTAGCACAGATACGCAGTATTTT
>few|TRBV2|TRBJ1-1|TRBD1|14
CASSEDRVNTEAFF
TGTGCCAGCAGTGAGGACAGGGTCAACACTGAAGCTTTCTTT
>.|TRBV28|TRBJ2-3|TRBD2|16
CASRDLAGAGTDTQYF
TGTGCCAGCAGAGACCTAGCGGGGGCAGGCACAGATACGCAGTATTTT
>.|TRBV18|TRBJ1-4|TRBD1|15
CASSTRTGLNEKLFF
TGTGCCAGCTCTACTAGGACAGGGCTTAATGAAAAACTGTTTTTT
>medium-sized|TRBV20-1|TRBJ2-2|.|14
CSARGTVTTGELFF
TGCAGTGCTAGAGGGACAGTGACCACCGGGGAGCTGTTTTTT
>large|TRBV19|TRBJ1-2|.|15
CASSRGGGTNYGYTF
TGTGCCAGTAGTAGGGGTGGAGGGACCAACTATGGCTACACCTTC
>medium-sized|TRBV7-9|TRBJ1-2|.|15
CASSLGSRPNYGYTF
TGTGCCAGCAGCTTAGGATCTCGCCCAAACTATGGCTACACCTTC
>medium-sized|TRBV20-1|TRBJ1-2|TRBD1|15
CSASQNLQGPSGYTF
TGCAGTGCTAGCCAAAATCTACAGGGGCCATCGGGCTACACCTTC
>medium-sized|TRBV20-1|TRBJ1-1|.|13
CSAVGYMNTEAFF
TGCAGTGCTGTAGGGTATATGAACACTGAAGCTTTCTTT
>.|TRBV7-2|TRBJ1-5|.|15
CASSLVAQNNQPQHF
TGTGCCAGCAGCTTAGTGGCACAGAACAATCAGCCCCAGCATTTT
>medium-sized|TRBV5-6|TRBJ2-1|TRBD2|18
CASIRRTSGRAVYNEQFF
TGTGCCAGCATCAGAAGGACTAGCGGGAGGGCCGTCTACAATGAGCAGTTCTTC